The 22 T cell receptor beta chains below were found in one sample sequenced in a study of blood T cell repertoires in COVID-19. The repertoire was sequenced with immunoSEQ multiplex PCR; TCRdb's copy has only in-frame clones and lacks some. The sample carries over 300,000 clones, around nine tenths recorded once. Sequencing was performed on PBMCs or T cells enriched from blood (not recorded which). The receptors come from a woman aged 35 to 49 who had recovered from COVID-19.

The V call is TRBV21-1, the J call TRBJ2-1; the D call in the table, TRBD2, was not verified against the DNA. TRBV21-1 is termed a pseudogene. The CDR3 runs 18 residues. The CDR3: CASSKEGRRGGSYNEQFF. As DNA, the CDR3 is TGTGCCAGCAGCAAAGAAGGTCGGCGGGGGGGATCTTACAATGAGCAGTTCTTC.

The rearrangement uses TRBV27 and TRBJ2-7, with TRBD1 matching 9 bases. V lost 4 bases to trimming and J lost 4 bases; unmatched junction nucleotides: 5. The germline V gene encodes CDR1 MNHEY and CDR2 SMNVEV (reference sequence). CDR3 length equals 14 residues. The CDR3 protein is CASSSGDRAYEQYF. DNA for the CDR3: TGTGCCAGCAGTTCCGGGGACAGGGCATACGAGCAGTACTTC.

CDR3 loop: CASRRGAPGNTIYF. CDR3 nucleotides: TGTGCCAGCAGGCGGGGGGCCCCTGGAAACACCATATATTTT. The chain recombines TRBV3-1 (or the pseudogene TRBV3-2) with TRBJ1-3, with D maybe TRBD1 (6 bases). Germline V CDR1 and CDR2: LGHDT, YNNKEL (reference sequence). The CDR3 contains 14 residues. The V and J ends lost 6 bases and 2 bases respectively, with 11 bases between them.

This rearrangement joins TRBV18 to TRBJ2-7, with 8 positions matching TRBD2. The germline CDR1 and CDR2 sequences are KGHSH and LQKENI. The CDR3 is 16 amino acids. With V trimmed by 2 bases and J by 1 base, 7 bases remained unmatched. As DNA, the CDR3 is TGTGCCAGCTCACCATCCGTAGCGGGGACATCCTACGAGCAGTACTTC. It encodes CASSPSVAGTSYEQYF. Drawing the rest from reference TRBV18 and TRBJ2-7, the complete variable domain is NAGVMQNPRHLVRRRGQEARLRCSPMKGHSHVYWYRQLPEEGLKFMVYLQKENIIDESGMPKERFSAEFPKEGPSILRIQQVVRGDSAAYFCASSPSVAGTSYEQYFGPGTRLTVT.

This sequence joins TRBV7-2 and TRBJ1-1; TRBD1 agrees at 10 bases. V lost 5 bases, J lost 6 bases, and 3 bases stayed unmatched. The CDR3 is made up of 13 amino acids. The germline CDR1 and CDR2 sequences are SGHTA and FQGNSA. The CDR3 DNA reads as TGTGCCAGCAGCAAGGGACAGGGGTCTGAAGCTTTCTTT. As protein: CASSKGQGSEAFF. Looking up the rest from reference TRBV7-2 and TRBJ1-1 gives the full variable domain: GAGVSQSPSNKVTEKGKDVELRCDPISGHTALYWYRQSLGQGLEFLIYFQGNSAPDKSGLPSDRFSAERTGGSVSTLTIQRTQQEDSAVYLCASSKGQGSEAFFGQGTRLTVV.

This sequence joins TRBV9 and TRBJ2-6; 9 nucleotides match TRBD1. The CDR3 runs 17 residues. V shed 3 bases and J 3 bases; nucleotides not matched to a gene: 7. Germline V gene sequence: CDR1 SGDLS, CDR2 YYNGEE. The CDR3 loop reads CASSGSGTGSGANVLTF. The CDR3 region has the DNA TGTGCCAGCAGCGGCTCCGGGACAGGGAGTGGGGCCAACGTCCTGACTTTC.

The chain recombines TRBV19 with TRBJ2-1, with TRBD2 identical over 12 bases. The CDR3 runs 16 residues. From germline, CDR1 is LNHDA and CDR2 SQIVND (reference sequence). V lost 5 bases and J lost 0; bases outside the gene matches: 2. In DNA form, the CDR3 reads TGTGCCAGTAGTGCGACTAGCGGGGGCTCCTACAATGAGCAGTTCTTC. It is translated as CASSATSGGSYNEQFF.

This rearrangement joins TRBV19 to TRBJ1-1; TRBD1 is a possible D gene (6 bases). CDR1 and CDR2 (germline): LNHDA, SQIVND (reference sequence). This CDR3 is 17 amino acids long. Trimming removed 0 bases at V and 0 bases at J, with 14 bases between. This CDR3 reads CASSIDGGPFMNTEAFF. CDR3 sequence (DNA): TGTGCCAGTAGTATAGATGGGGGCCCATTCATGAACACTGAAGCTTTCTTT.

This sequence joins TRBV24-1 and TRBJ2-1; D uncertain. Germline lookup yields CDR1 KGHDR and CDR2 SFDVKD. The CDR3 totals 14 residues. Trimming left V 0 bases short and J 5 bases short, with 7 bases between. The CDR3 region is CATSDLGHNNEQFF. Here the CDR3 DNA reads TGTGCCACCAGTGATTTGGGGCACAACAATGAGCAGTTCTTC.

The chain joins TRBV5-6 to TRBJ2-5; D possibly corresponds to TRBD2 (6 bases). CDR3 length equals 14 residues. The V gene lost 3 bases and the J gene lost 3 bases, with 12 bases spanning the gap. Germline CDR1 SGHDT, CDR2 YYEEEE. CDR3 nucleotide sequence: TGTGCCAGCAGCTGGAGGGACGGCAAAGAGACCCAGTACTTC. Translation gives CASSWRDGKETQYF.

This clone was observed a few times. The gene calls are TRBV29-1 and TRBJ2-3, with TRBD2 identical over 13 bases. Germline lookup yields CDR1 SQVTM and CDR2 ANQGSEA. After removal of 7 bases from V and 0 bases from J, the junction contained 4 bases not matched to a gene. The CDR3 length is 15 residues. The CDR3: CSAGLAGVSTDTQYF. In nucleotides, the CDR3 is TGCAGCGCTGGACTAGCGGGGGTTAGCACAGATACGCAGTATTTT.

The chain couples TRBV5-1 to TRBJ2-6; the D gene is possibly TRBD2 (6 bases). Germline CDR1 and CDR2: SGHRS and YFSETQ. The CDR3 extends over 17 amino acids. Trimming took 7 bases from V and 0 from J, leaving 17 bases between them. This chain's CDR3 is CASWAGLPTSGANVLTF. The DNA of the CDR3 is TGCGCCAGCTGGGCGGGACTCCCGACCTCTGGGGCCAACGTCCTGACTTTC. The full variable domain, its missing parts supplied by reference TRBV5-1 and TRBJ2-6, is KAGVTQTPRYLIKTRGQQVTLSCSPISGHRSVSWYQQTPGQGLQFLFEYFSETQRNKGNFPGRFSGRQFSNSRSEMNVSTLELGDSALYLCASWAGLPTSGANVLTFGAGSRLTVL.

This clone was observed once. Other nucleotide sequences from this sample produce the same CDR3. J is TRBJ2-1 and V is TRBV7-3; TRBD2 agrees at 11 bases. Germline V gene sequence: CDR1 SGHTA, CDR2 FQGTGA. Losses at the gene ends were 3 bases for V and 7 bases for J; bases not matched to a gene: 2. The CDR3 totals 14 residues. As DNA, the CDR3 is TGTGCCAGCAGCTTTAGCGGGGGGGTTAATGAGCAGTTCTTC. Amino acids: CASSFSGGVNEQFF.

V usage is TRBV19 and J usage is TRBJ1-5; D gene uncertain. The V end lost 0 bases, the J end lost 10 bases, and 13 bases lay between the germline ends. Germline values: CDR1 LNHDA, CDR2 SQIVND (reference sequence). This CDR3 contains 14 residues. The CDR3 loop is CASSIDSYLQPQHF. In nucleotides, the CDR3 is TGTGCCAGTAGTATAGATAGTTATCTCCAACCCCAGCATTTT.

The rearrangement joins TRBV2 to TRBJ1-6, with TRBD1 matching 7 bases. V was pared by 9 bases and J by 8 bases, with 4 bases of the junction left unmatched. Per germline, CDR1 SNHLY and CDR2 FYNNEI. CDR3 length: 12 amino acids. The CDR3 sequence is CASTGDHSPLHF. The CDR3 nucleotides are TGTGCCAGTACAGGGGATCATTCACCCCTCCACTTT.

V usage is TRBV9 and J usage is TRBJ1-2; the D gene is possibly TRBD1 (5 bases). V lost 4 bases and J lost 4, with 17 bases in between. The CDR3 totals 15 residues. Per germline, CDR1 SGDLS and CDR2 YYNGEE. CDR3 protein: CASSHWDGGSYGYTF. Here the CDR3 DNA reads TGTGCCAGCAGCCATTGGGACGGGGGATCCTATGGCTACACCTTC.

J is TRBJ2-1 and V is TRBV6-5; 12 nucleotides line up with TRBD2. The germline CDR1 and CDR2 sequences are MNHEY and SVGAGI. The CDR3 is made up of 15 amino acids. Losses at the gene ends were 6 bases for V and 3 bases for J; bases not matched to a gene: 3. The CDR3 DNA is TGTGCCAGCAGAAGACTAGCGGGAGTCTACAATGAGCAGTTCTTC. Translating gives CASRRLAGVYNEQFF.

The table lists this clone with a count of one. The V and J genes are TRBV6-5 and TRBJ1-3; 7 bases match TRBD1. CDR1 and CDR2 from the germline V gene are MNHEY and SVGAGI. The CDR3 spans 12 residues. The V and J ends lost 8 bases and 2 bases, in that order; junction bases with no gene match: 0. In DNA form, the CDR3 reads TGTGCCAGCGACAGGGCTGGAAACACCATATATTTT. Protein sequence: CASDRAGNTIYF.

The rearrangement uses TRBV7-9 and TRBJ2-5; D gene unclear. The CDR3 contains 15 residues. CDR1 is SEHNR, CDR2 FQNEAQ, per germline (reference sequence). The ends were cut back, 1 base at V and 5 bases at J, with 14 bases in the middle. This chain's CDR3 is CASSLEPAGFETQYF. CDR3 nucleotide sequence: TGTGCCAGCAGCTTAGAGCCGGCAGGCTTTGAGACCCAGTACTTC.

CDR3 sequence: CASSAVLYEQYF. CDR3 in DNA: TGTGCCAGCAGCGCGGTCCTCTACGAGCAGTACTTC. The chain is built from TRBV7-9 and TRBJ2-7; D uncertain. Germline-derived CDR1 and CDR2 are SEHNR and FQNEAQ (reference sequence). The CDR3 covers 12 residues. The ends were cut back, 5 bases at V and 3 bases at J, with 8 bases in the middle. The full variable domain, in which reference TRBV7-9 and TRBJ2-7 provide the parts outside the CDR3, is DTGVSQNPRHKITKRGQNVTFRCDPISEHNRLYWYRQTLGQGPEFLTYFQNEAQLEKSRLLSDRFSAERPKGSFSTLEIQRTEQGDSAMYLCASSAVLYEQYFGPGTRLTVT.

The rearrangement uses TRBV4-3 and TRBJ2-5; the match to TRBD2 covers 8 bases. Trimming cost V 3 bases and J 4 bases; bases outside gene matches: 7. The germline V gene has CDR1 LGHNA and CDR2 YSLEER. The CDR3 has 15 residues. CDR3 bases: TGCGCCAGCAGCCATGGAAGGGGACTAGGAGAGACCCAGTACTTC. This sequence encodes CASSHGRGLGETQYF.

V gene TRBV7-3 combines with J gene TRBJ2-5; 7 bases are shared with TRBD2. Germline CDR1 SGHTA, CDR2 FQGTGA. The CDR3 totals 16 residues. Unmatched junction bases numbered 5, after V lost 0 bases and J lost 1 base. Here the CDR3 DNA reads TGTGCCAGCAGCTTAACCAGCGGGATCCGCCAAGAGACCCAGTACTTC. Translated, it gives CASSLTSGIRQETQYF.